The TCR beta chain described here comes from a study of blood T cell repertoires in COVID-19. Study background: Material from acute and convalescent COVID-19 was sourced from the United States, Italy and Spain. Sample material is recorded as cDNA or gDNA derived from T cells, B-cell-depleted T cells, or PBMCs.

The CDR3 spans 15 residues. The V gene lost 6 bases and the J gene lost 4 bases, with 16 bases spanning the gap. Per germline, CDR1 MDHEN and CDR2 SYDVKM. Methods used by the authors: Nucleated cell number was recorded as an estimate derived from reference gene primer amplification. Method: immunoSEQ multiplex PCR; TCRdb's copy keeps in-frame clones and lacks some. V and J calls and clone size are those listed in that table; D and trimming were worked out from the DNA. In the table there are some 27,000 clones, around 88% of which are singletons. The receptor was isolated from a human donor in a cohort sampled during active COVID-19. The specimen was peripheral blood. The V and J genes are TRBV28 and TRBJ1-5; D not certain. CDR3 residues: CASSPVGLGNQPQHF. The CDR3 DNA is TGTGCCAGCAGCCCGGTCGGACTAGGGAATCAGCCCCAGCATTTT. The full variable domain, with the rest looked up from reference TRBV28 and TRBJ1-5, is DVKVTQSSRYLVKRTGEKVFLECVQDMDHENMFWYRQDPGLGLRLIYFSYDVKMKEKGDIPEGYSVSREKKERFSLILESASTNQTSMYLCASSPVGLGNQPQHFGDGTRLSIL.